Listed below are T cell receptor beta chains from one sample, sequenced in a study of cytomegalovirus exposure and HLA in healthy donors. Profiling relied on immunoSEQ multiplex PCR, and the TCRdb table lists in-frame clones only, not all of them. Among fewer than 85,000 clones listed, about 96% were seen once. The sequenced sample consisted of PBMCs. The receptors were gathered from a woman aged 18-30 years in good health and CMV-seronegative. The CDR3 runs from the conserved cysteine through the conserved F or W. A D gene is named only where the DNA matches it firmly. Where a row states a size, it is once, few, many or the class of an expanded clone; other rows omit it.

v_gene,j_gene,d_gene,abundance,CDR3aa,CDR3nt
TRBV10-3,TRBJ2-7,TRBD2,.,CATGTNYEQYF,TGTGCCACCGGGACTAACTACGAGCAGTACTTC
TRBV10-3,TRBJ1-1,TRBD1,.,CAISGEGQGVSEAFF,TGTGCCATCAGCGGGGAGGGACAGGGGGTCTCTGAAGCTTTCTTT
TRBV19,TRBJ2-1,.,.,CASSMRDSRYNEQFF,TGTGCCAGTAGTATGAGAGACTCCCGCTACAATGAGCAGTTCTTC
TRBV14,TRBJ2-3,TRBD1,.,CASSPWTGFTDTQYF,TGTGCCAGCAGCCCCTGGACAGGGTTTACAGATACGCAGTATTTT
TRBV30,TRBJ2-1,TRBD2,.,CAWILAEYNEQFF,TGTGCCTGGATCCTAGCGGAGTACAATGAGCAGTTCTTC
TRBV7-9,TRBJ2-7,TRBD2,.,CASSLGGLLAEQYF,TGTGCCAGCAGCTTAGGGGGACTACTAGCGGAGCAGTACTTC
TRBV7-2,TRBJ2-1,TRBD2,.,CATSISGRYNEQFF,TGTGCCACCAGCATTAGCGGGAGGTACAATGAGCAGTTCTTC
TRBV27,TRBJ2-7,TRBD1,.,CASSLSPGGTYEQYF,TGTGCCAGCAGTTTATCCCCAGGGGGCACCTACGAGCAGTACTTC
TRBV7-6,TRBJ2-1,TRBD2,.,CASSLVGTSGTWEQFF,TGTGCCAGCAGCTTAGTCGGGACTAGCGGGACCTGGGAGCAGTTCTTC
TRBV2,TRBJ2-1,.,.,CASTGGPQQFF,TGTGCCAGCACCGGGGGACCTCAGCAGTTCTTC
TRBV5-1,TRBJ2-3,.,.,CASSRWQGGGTDTQYF,TGCGCCAGCAGCCGGTGGCAGGGGGGCGGCACAGATACGCAGTATTTT
TRBV9,TRBJ2-7,.,once,CASSPRLAWAYEQYF,TGTGCCAGCAGCCCCCGGCTAGCCTGGGCCTACGAGCAGTACTTC
TRBV30,TRBJ1-6,TRBD1,.,CALSGTANSPLHF,TGTGCCTTATCCGGGACAGCTAATTCACCCCTCCACTTT
TRBV6-1,TRBJ2-3,TRBD1,once,CASKGTGSDTQYF,TGTGCCAGCAAAGGGACAGGGTCAGATACGCAGTATTTT
TRBV7-9,TRBJ1-1,.,.,CASSLAQEVLEAFF,TGTGCCAGCAGCTTAGCGCAGGAGGTTCTTGAAGCTTTCTTT
TRBV18,TRBJ2-1,.,.,CASSPADEQFF,TGTGCCAGCTCACCGGCAGATGAGCAGTTCTTC
TRBV2,TRBJ1-2,TRBD1,.,CASGQGANYGYTF,TGTGCCAGCGGACAGGGAGCCAACTATGGCTACACCTTC
TRBV7-8,TRBJ1-2,.,.,CASSSYPGVAEFYGYTF,TGTGCCAGCAGCTCGTACCCCGGGGTCGCGGAATTCTATGGCTACACCTTC
TRBV27,TRBJ2-7,TRBD2,.,CASSKPHGRGYEQYF,TGTGCCAGCAGTAAGCCCCATGGGCGGGGGTACGAGCAGTACTTC
TRBV6-4,TRBJ2-1,TRBD2,.,CASSDSRLAGGDEQFF,TGTGCCAGCAGTGACTCCCGGCTAGCGGGAGGCGATGAGCAGTTCTTC
TRBV6-5,TRBJ1-5,.,.,CASSEVHSNQPQHF,TGTGCCAGCAGTGAGGTCCATAGCAATCAGCCCCAGCATTTT
TRBV30,TRBJ2-3,.,.,CAWSVDTDSTDTQYF,TGTGCCTGGAGCGTTGACACCGATAGCACAGATACGCAGTATTTT
TRBV9,TRBJ2-3,.,.,CASRRGSWSTDTQYF,TGTGCCAGCCGTAGGGGCTCATGGAGCACAGATACGCAGTATTTT
TRBV5-1,TRBJ2-5,TRBD2,.,CASSLSVAGGGQETQYF,TGCGCCAGCAGCTTGAGTGTAGCGGGAGGTGGCCAAGAGACCCAGTACTTC
TRBV25-1,TRBJ2-7,.,.,CASSLPVGIKQYF,TGTGCCAGCAGTTTACCCGTCGGGATCAAGCAGTACTTC
TRBV6-6,TRBJ2-2,.,.,CAWSAGSGELFF,TGTGCCTGGTCCGCCGGTAGCGGGGAGCTGTTTTTT
TRBV6-1,TRBJ1-5,TRBD1,once,CASSLQGAGNQPQHF,TGTGCCAGCAGCTTACAGGGGGCGGGGAATCAGCCCCAGCATTTT
TRBV7-9,TRBJ2-2,.,.,CASSLLPHLNTGELFF,TGTGCCAGCAGCTTACTCCCACACCTGAACACCGGGGAGCTGTTTTTT
TRBV18,TRBJ2-2,TRBD1,once,CASSPNRDSPGELFF,TGTGCCAGCTCACCAAACCGGGACAGCCCCGGGGAGCTGTTTTTT
TRBV13,TRBJ2-7,TRBD1,.,CASSLVDREEQYF,TGTGCCAGCAGCTTAGTGGACAGGGAGGAGCAGTACTTC
TRBV19,TRBJ2-7,TRBD2,.,CASSTLSGFTYEQYF,TGTGCCAGTAGTACCCTTAGCGGGTTTACCTACGAGCAGTACTTC
TRBV4-1,TRBJ2-1,.,once,CASSQSPVFYNEQFF,TGCGCCAGCAGCCAGTCCCCAGTGTTCTACAATGAGCAGTTCTTC
TRBV29-1,TRBJ1-2,TRBD1,.,CSGKSGTGVNYGYTF,TGCAGCGGTAAATCCGGGACAGGGGTGAACTATGGCTACACCTTC
TRBV6-4,TRBJ2-3,TRBD2,.,CASSDSIGGGDTQYF,TGTGCCAGCAGTGACTCCATCGGCGGGGGAGATACGCAGTATTTT
TRBV11-2,TRBJ2-7,.,.,CASSLGAGHQYEQYF,TGTGCCAGCAGCTTAGGTGCGGGTCATCAATACGAGCAGTACTTC
TRBV6-1,TRBJ2-2,.,.,CASSDLVVMNTGELFF,TGTGCCAGCAGTGATCTGGTAGTTATGAACACCGGGGAGCTGTTTTTT
TRBV14,TRBJ1-2,.,once,CASSLETLSGYTF,TGTGCCAGCAGCCTCGAAACCCTGAGTGGCTACACCTTC
TRBV6-5,TRBJ1-2,.,once,CASSPTGPYGYTF,TGTGCCAGCAGTCCGACAGGACCATATGGCTACACCTTC
TRBV28,TRBJ2-7,.,.,CASRRRGGSYEQYF,TGTGCCAGCAGGAGGAGGGGAGGCTCCTACGAGCAGTACTTC
TRBV18,TRBJ1-1,.,.,CASSKRRDTSEAFF,TGTGCCAGCTCTAAAAGACGGGACACCAGTGAAGCTTTCTTT
TRBV18,TRBJ1-2,TRBD1,.,CASSLGTGEYGYTF,TGTGCCAGCTCACTTGGGACAGGGGAATATGGCTACACCTTC
TRBV30,TRBJ2-7,.,once,CAWMRASSYEQYF,TGTGCCTGGATGCGGGCCAGCTCCTACGAGCAGTACTTC
TRBV10-1,TRBJ2-7,TRBD1,.,CASSQGAYEQYF,TGCGCCAGCAGCCAGGGGGCCTACGAGCAGTACTTC
TRBV5-1,TRBJ1-1,.,.,CASSRGQNTEAFF,TGCGCCAGCAGCAGGGGACAGAACACTGAAGCTTTCTTT
TRBV12-5,TRBJ1-2,TRBD1,.,CASGLVGTGGYTF,TGTGCTAGTGGTTTGGTAGGGACAGGAGGCTACACCTTC
TRBV7-9,TRBJ1-5,TRBD1,.,CASSPQDRGQPQHF,TGTGCCAGCAGCCCCCAGGACAGGGGTCAGCCCCAGCATTTT
TRBV5-1,TRBJ2-4,.,.,CASSLDGGLVIQYF,TGCGCCAGCAGCTTGGATGGAGGGTTAGTCATTCAGTACTTC
TRBV19,TRBJ1-2,TRBD1,.,CASSAGQGYGYTF,TGTGCCAGTAGCGCGGGACAGGGGTATGGCTACACCTTC
TRBV5-1,TRBJ1-2,TRBD1,.,CASSYGTGGGSGYTF,TGCGCCAGCAGCTACGGGACAGGGGGCGGGTCAGGCTACACCTTC
TRBV27,TRBJ2-1,TRBD2,once,CASSLTGGPEGVFF,TGTGCCAGCAGTTTAACGGGAGGGCCGGAGGGTGTGTTCTTC
TRBV30,TRBJ2-5,TRBD2,.,CASSSGGQETQYF,TGTGCCTCCTCTAGCGGGGGGCAAGAGACCCAGTACTTC
TRBV5-1,TRBJ2-3,.,.,CASSPSSTDTQYF,TGCGCCAGCAGCCCTTCTTCCACAGATACGCAGTATTTT
TRBV19,TRBJ2-5,TRBD1,.,CASSQGAGKETQYF,TGTGCCAGTAGTCAGGGGGCCGGGAAAGAGACCCAGTACTTC